The entry that follows covers one T cell receptor (beta chain) sequence. Its antigen target is currently unknown. No per-base quality is available; no much larger clone lies one base away. TCRbeta CDR3 regions were amplified from genomic DNA using the immunoSEQ Assay, a bias-controlled multiplex PCR. The paper's data handling went like this. The number of nucleated cells in each sample was estimated by amplification of reference gene primers within the assay. To quantify the absolute abundance of each unique TCRbeta CDR3 rearrangement, sequence reads were collapsed and filtered. Productive Simpson clonality was computed per sample as the square root of Simpson's diversity index over productive rearrangements. TCRdb provides this immuneACCESS table in a form limited to in-frame rearrangements. Some clones are lacking; in checked studies, under half of them reflect an unresolved V gene, and why the rest are absent is not known. Clone size and the V and J calls come from that table; the DNA yielded D and trimming. This sample has 130,000 to 150,000 clones in its table, and about 90% of those were observed once. Roughly 2% of the sample is in the top ten clones.

The data stem from a study of blood T cell repertoires in COVID-19 (dated by TCRdb to about 2020). At the level of the whole study: The collaborator samples originated in the United States, Italy and Spain and spanned the acute and convalescent phases of COVID-19. Where available, HLA class I and class II types were taken from metadata supplied by the sample provider and were not determined by assay-based typing. The samples were drawn from the first 160 participants of the ongoing ImmuneRACE study and from 1,254 subjects provided by 6 global collaborators. Nearly every sample came with metadata listing a de-identified subject ID, COVID-19 status, age in years and sex. Deeply sampled blood TCRbeta repertoires from subjects exposed to, actively infected with, or recovered from COVID-19 were included in the dataset. The repertoires were released in a freely available public database meant as a resource for research on the immune response to SARS-CoV-2. The material from the prospective study consisted of cDNA or gDNA derived from T cells, B-cell-depleted T cells, or PBMCs.

Collaborating institutions collected whole blood in K2EDTA tubes following their own protocols. For TCRbeta analysis, collaborators shipped samples in one of three forms: frozen whole blood, isolated PBMCs, or DNA extracted from either of those sample types. Broad study findings and their caveats: How much clinical and demographic metadata was included differed by source and by participant, and the metadata was provided uncurated.

The germline ends are 22 bases apart after V is trimmed by 4 bases and J by 7 bases. The CDR3 spans 16 residues, from the cysteine through the phenylalanine. Only the CDR3 portion is preserved as DNA: 48 bases, with reading frame beginning at the first base. Via the germline V gene, CDR1 is SGHDN and CDR2 FVKESK. The sequencing sample was made of peripheral blood. The sequence is built from TRBV14 and TRBJ2-5; matching of 6 bases hints at TRBD2 as the D gene. The source is a human donor in a cohort sampled during active COVID-19. The sequence in DNA is TGTGCCAGCAGCCCCTCGGGGGAACCCGGAATCGGGACCCAGTACTTC. This gives the protein CASSPSGEPGIGTQYF.